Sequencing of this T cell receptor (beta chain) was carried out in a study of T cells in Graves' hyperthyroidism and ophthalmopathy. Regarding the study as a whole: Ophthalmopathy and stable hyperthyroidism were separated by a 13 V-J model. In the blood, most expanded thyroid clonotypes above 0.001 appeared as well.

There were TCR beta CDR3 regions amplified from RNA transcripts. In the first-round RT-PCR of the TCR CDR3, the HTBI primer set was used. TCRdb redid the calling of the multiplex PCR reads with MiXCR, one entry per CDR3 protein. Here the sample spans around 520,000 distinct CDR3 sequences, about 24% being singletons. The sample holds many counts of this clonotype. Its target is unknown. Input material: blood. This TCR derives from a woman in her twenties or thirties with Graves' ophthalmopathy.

This CDR3 is CASSPRRGLQETQYF. CDR3 nucleotide sequence: TGTGCCAGCAGCCCACGACGCGGCCTCCAAGAGACCCAGTACTTC. V is TRBV6-2 or TRBV6-3 and J is TRBJ2-5; D unclear. The V end was cut by 6 bases, the J end by 1 base, with 15 bases between. The CDR3 has 15 amino acids. CDR1 and CDR2 from the germline V gene are MNHEY and SVGEGT.